This TCR beta chain appears in the sequencing data of a study of cytomegalovirus exposure and HLA in healthy donors. PCR primers comprised 60 Vbeta and 13 Jbeta primers. The table came from immunoSEQ multiplex PCR; TCRdb's copy has only in-frame clones and leaves some out. The sample lists about 180,000 clones, around 78% seen once, with 1.5% to 2% in the top ten. The sample holds one count of this clone. Its cognate antigen is unknown. General observations from the study: The likely origin of a cluster of highly shared sequence variants was a sequencing artifact. Upon later analysis, TCR association rates were observed to vary by HLA locus, being highest for DRB1 and lowest for HLA-C.

This CDR3 comprises 12 residues. Germline CDR1 and CDR2: MNHNY and SVGAGI (reference sequence). Between the trimmed V and J ends, which lost 9 bases and 4 bases, there was a span of 12 bases. The sequencing input was PBMCs. The receptor was isolated from a man aged 18 to 30 in good health and CMV-seronegative. The rearrangement uses TRBV6-6 and TRBJ1-1; no clear D. The CDR3 protein is CASTKQSTEAFF. The DNA of the CDR3 is TGTGCCAGTACAAAACAGAGCACTGAAGCTTTCTTT.